These 27 T cell receptor beta chains came from one sample sequenced in a study of T-cell reconstitution after alpha-beta-depleted transplantation in children. Unique molecular identifiers featured in how the TCRbeta library was prepared. From the PCR reads, TCRdb called clonotypes with MiXCR, one entry per CDR3 protein. Of some 640,000 distinct CDR3 sequences listed, approximately 16% are singletons. Sequencing was performed on PBMCs from the stem cell graft donor, taken from the stem cell graft. These receptors were taken from a human donor who donated a stem cell graft to a child with acute myeloid leukemia.

CDR3 DNA sequence: TGCAGTGCCAACCCCGGACAGGAGCAAGAGACCCAGTACTTC. This encodes CSANPGQEQETQYF. The V call is TRBV20-1, the J call TRBJ2-5; 7 nucleotides agree with TRBD1. CDR1 is DFQATT, CDR2 SNEGSKA, per germline (reference sequence). The CDR3 loop spans 14 amino acids. After removal of 6 bases from V and 2 bases from J, the junction contained 9 bases not matched to a gene.

The chain employs TRBV9 and TRBJ2-1, with 7 bases lining up with TRBD1. There are 15 residues in the CDR3. CDR1 is SGDLS, CDR2 YYNGEE, per germline. After removal of 3 bases from V and 7 bases from J, the junction contained 10 bases not matched to a gene. The CDR3 here is CASSAHRGLRNEQFF. The DNA of the CDR3 is TGTGCCAGCAGCGCACACAGGGGCTTACGTAATGAGCAGTTCTTC.

This clonotype was picked up many times. The chain employs TRBV15 and TRBJ2-4; D perhaps matches TRBD2 (5 bases). CDR1 and CDR2 from the germline V gene are LNHNV and YYDKDF (reference sequence). Deletions cut 11 bases from V and 2 bases from J, with 10 bases between. The CDR3 runs 12 residues. The CDR3 here is CAAGGSKNIQYF. The DNA of the CDR3 is TGTGCCGCAGGAGGATCCAAAAACATTCAGTACTTC. The entire variable domain, with the rest obtained from reference TRBV15 and TRBJ2-4, is as follows: DAMVIQNPRYQVTQFGKPVTLSCSQTLNHNVMYWYQQKSSQAPKLLFHYYDKDFNNEADTPDNFQSRRPNTSFCFLDIRSPGLGDTAMYLCAAGGSKNIQYFGAGTRLSVL.

This clonotype was counted many times. The chain recombines TRBV20-1 with TRBJ1-6, with D unresolved. Between the trimmed V and J ends, which lost 0 bases and 0 bases, there was a span of 6 bases. This CDR3 is built from 15 residues. Germline V gives CDR1 DFQATT, CDR2 SNEGSKA (reference sequence). DNA for the CDR3: TGCAGTGCTAGAGAGCGGAGCTCCTATAATTCACCCCTCCACTTT. As protein: CSARERSSYNSPLHF.

This clonotype was recorded many times. The chain combines TRBV29-1 with TRBJ2-3; perhaps D is TRBD1 or TRBD2 (6 bases each). This CDR3 contains 11 residues. The V end was cut by 2 bases, the J end by 10 bases, with 10 bases between. CDR1 and CDR2 from the germline V gene are SQVTM and ANQGSEA. The CDR3 bases are TGCAGCGTTGAAAGGGGGGCCTCGCAGTATTTT. Its translation is CSVERGASQYF.

In this sample, this clonotype turned up a few times. The chain joins TRBV9 to TRBJ2-1, with TRBD2 identical over 10 bases. CDR1 and CDR2 from the germline V gene are SGDLS and YYNGEE. The CDR3 has 16 amino acids. J lost 7 bases, V lost 4 bases, and 11 bases had no gene match. The CDR3 sequence is CASSPPSGGARNEQFF. DNA of the CDR3: TGTGCCAGCAGCCCCCCGAGCGGGGGGGCTCGGAATGAGCAGTTCTTC.

This clonotype was found many times. The chain has TRBV29-1 and TRBJ2-4; 8 bases match TRBD1. J gave up 6 bases and V 4 bases, and 5 bases lay outside the gene matches. The CDR3 totals 13 residues. Germline V gene sequence: CDR1 SQVTM, CDR2 ANQGSEA. CDR3 amino acids: CSVAGQALNIQYF. The CDR3 DNA reads TGCAGCGTTGCGGGACAGGCCCTAAACATTCAGTACTTC.

A word on this clonotype: Being one base from a much bigger clone, this may be a read error. The J gene is TRBJ1-1, the V gene TRBV20-1; TRBD1 aligns across 9 bases. The trim removed 6 bases at V and 5 bases at J, leaving 10 bases unmatched. This CDR3 region has 14 residues. Germline CDR1 reads DFQATT; CDR2 reads SNEGSKA (reference sequence). CDR3 nucleotides: TGCAGTGCCGGCAAACAGGGGGCAGTAACTGAAGCTTTCTTT. This codes for CSAGKQGAVTEAFF.

The V and J genes are TRBV20-1 and TRBJ2-3, with D unresolved. CDR1 is DFQATT, CDR2 SNEGSKA, per germline (reference sequence). The CDR3 is 13 amino acids. V was clipped by 2 bases and J by 0 bases, with 6 bases between them. As DNA, the CDR3 is TGCAGTGCTAGACTCATTAGCACAGATACGCAGTATTTT. It is translated as CSARLISTDTQYF.

In regard to this clonotype: A clone one base away is much larger, so this may be a read error. The chain recombines TRBV20-1 with TRBJ2-5; 12 bases are shared with TRBD1. CDR3 length: 16 residues. CDR1 and CDR2 (germline): DFQATT, SNEGSKA (reference sequence). For the CDR3, the DNA is TGCTGTGCTAGAGATCGGGACAGGGGGCTCCAAGAGACCCAGTACTTC. This gives the protein CCARDRDRGLQETQYF.

The V and J genes are TRBV6-2 or TRBV6-3 and TRBJ1-1, with D hard to call. The CDR3 is made up of 14 amino acids. The V gene's germline CDR1 is MNHEY and CDR2 SVGEGT. V was trimmed by 5 bases and J by 3 bases, leaving 13 bases between them. The CDR3 bases are TGTGCCAGCAGTCCCGTAGGTGGGGACACTGAAGCTTTCTTT. This codes for CASSPVGGDTEAFF.

This clonotype occurred many times. This rearrangement joins TRBV5-1 to TRBJ2-7; the match to TRBD1 covers 8 bases. The germline CDR1 and CDR2 sequences are SGHRS and YFSETQ. CDR3 length: 13 amino acids. V was pared by 7 bases and J by 3 bases, with 6 bases of the junction left unmatched. As DNA, the CDR3 is TGCGCCAGCCAACCGACAGGGGTCTACGAGCAGTACTTC. Its protein product is CASQPTGVYEQYF.

This clonotype came up a few times. The rearrangement joins TRBV5-1 to TRBJ1-2; D not resolved. This CDR3 is 13 amino acids long. V was pared by 2 bases and J by 7 bases, with 12 bases between. Germline V gene sequence: CDR1 SGHRS, CDR2 YFSETQ. CDR3 in amino acids: CASSFPESLGYTF. Written as DNA, the CDR3 is TGCGCCAGCAGCTTTCCCGAGTCACTTGGCTACACCTTC.

In this sample, this clonotype turned up once. The chain links TRBV5-6 to TRBJ2-5; D may be TRBD2 (6 bases). Germline V CDR1 and CDR2: SGHDT, YYEEEE. V lost 1 base and J 3 bases, leaving 16 bases between the germline ends. The CDR3 is 16 residues long. CDR3 in amino acids: CASSLTRTGDKETQYF. CDR3 sequence (DNA): TGTGCCAGCAGCTTGACCAGAACGGGGGATAAAGAGACCCAGTACTTC.

This clonotype appeared a few times. This chain joins TRBV7-2 and TRBJ1-2; D is unclear. The CDR3 length is 15 residues. Trimming stripped 1 base from V and 3 bases from J, with 12 bases between. Germline-derived CDR1 and CDR2 are SGHTA and FQGNSA. The CDR3 spells CASSLVGRTDYGYTF. Here the CDR3 DNA reads TGTGCCAGCAGCTTAGTTGGCAGGACCGACTATGGCTACACCTTC.

This CDR3 reads CASSQQSNPDTQYF. The CDR3 region has the DNA TGTGCCAGCAGCCAGCAAAGCAACCCTGATACGCAGTATTTT. The chain recombines TRBV4-2 with TRBJ2-3; no clear D gene. The CDR3 totals 14 residues. Trimming stripped 3 bases from V and 6 bases from J, with 13 bases between. Germline V lookup: CDR1 LGHNA, CDR2 YNFKEQ.

As DNA, the CDR3 is TGTGCCAGCAGCCAAGATACGCCGCCTTGGGCAGCTTTCTTT. Protein sequence: CASSQDTPPWAAFF. This chain joins TRBV4-2 and TRBJ1-1, with no clear D. Germline lookup yields CDR1 LGHNA and CDR2 YNFKEQ. The CDR3 contains 14 residues. The V end was cut by 0 bases, the J end by 10 bases, with 15 bases between.

The chain recombines TRBV12-3 or TRBV12-4 with TRBJ2-3; 8 bases are a match to TRBD2. The CDR3 length is 16 residues. With 3 bases clipped from V and 1 base from J, the junction kept 6 bases outside the gene matches. In DNA form, the CDR3 reads TGTGCCAGCAGTTTTTCCGGGACTAGGGGCACAGATACGCAGTATTTT. Encoded protein: CASSFSGTRGTDTQYF.

The sample holds many counts of this clonotype. The chain couples TRBV4-2 to TRBJ1-4; no clear D gene. Trimming took 0 bases from V and 4 from J, leaving 9 bases between them. Per germline, CDR1 LGHNA and CDR2 YNFKEQ. The CDR3 sequence is 15 residues long. The CDR3 sequence is CASSQDQLGNEKLFF. The CDR3 DNA follows: TGTGCCAGCAGCCAAGATCAGCTGGGTAATGAAAAACTGTTTTTT.

This chain uses TRBV20-1 with TRBJ2-1; 10 nucleotides align to TRBD1. This CDR3 region has 15 residues. Germline V gives CDR1 DFQATT, CDR2 SNEGSKA (reference sequence). Unmatched junction bases numbered 7, after V lost 1 base and J lost 7 bases. CDR3 in DNA: TGCAGTGCTAGAGCCCCCGGACAGGGGGGAAATGAGCAGTTCTTC. This codes for CSARAPGQGGNEQFF.

The V gene is TRBV3-1, the J gene TRBJ1-5, with D perhaps matching TRBD1 (5 bases). The CDR3 covers 15 residues. Germline values: CDR1 LGHDT, CDR2 YNNKEL (reference sequence). With 4 bases removed from V and 3 bases from J, the gap between germline ends came to 13 bases. The CDR3 spells CASSRGALFNQPQHF. As DNA, the CDR3 is TGTGCCAGCAGCCGAGGGGCCCTCTTCAATCAGCCCCAGCATTTT.

This clonotype came up a few times. V gene TRBV6-8 combines with J gene TRBJ1-1, with 9 bases matching TRBD1. V shed 2 bases and J 4 bases; nucleotides not matched to a gene: 2. CDR3 size: 14 residues. CDR1 is MNHGY, CDR2 SAAAGT, per germline. In DNA form, the CDR3 reads TGTGCCAGCAGTTACGGGACAGGGCCCACTGAAGCTTTCTTT. Its protein is CASSYGTGPTEAFF.

A single count supports this clonotype. At one end the junction does not follow the germline gene, possibly because of a read error. The V call is TRBV20-1, the J call TRBJ1-4; D unresolved. The CDR3 consists of 17 residues. From germline, CDR1 is DFQATT and CDR2 SNEGSKA (reference sequence). In DNA, the CDR3 is TGCTGTGCTAGAGCGAGGGTCGGACTGCCCTATAATGAAAAACTGTTTTTT. It is translated as CCARARVGLPYNEKLFF.

The genes are TRBV4-1 and TRBJ2-1; D uncertain. The CDR3 totals 17 residues. The ends were cut back, 1 base at V and 5 bases at J, with 18 bases in the middle. Germline V lookup: CDR1 MGHRA, CDR2 YSYEKL. CDR3 sequence: CASSQGIIQKKHNEQFF. For the CDR3, the DNA is TGCGCCAGCAGCCAAGGGATAATACAGAAAAAGCACAATGAGCAGTTCTTC.

This clonotype was recorded a few times. The gene calls are TRBV5-1 and TRBJ2-1; the D is unclear. Trimming pared 1 base from V and 10 bases from J, leaving 12 bases between. The CDR3 runs to 13 residues. CDR1 and CDR2 (germline): SGHRS, YFSETQ. For the CDR3, the DNA is TGCGCCAGCAGCTTGCTGAATCCGGACGAGCAGTTCTTC. Translation: CASSLLNPDEQFF.

This clonotype was found many times. The chain couples TRBV6-4 to TRBJ1-6; TRBD1 might be the D (5 bases). V lost 5 bases and J 10 bases, leaving 12 bases between the germline ends. CDR3 length equals 13 residues. In germline, CDR1 is MRHNA, CDR2 SNTAGT. CDR3 amino acids: CASSFRVDSPLHF. CDR3 bases: TGTGCCAGCAGTTTCAGGGTAGACTCACCCCTCCACTTT.

Only one count was recorded for this clonotype. The V and J genes are TRBV7-2 and TRBJ1-3; D call uncertain. Deletions cut 11 bases from V and 2 bases from J, with 7 bases between. There are 11 residues in the CDR3. Germline CDR1 is SGHTA and CDR2 is FQGNSA. Written as DNA, the CDR3 is TGTGCCCGGAGGGCTGGAAACACCATATATTTT. Its translation: CARRAGNTIYF.